This T cell receptor (beta chain) was retrieved from a study of cytomegalovirus exposure and HLA in healthy donors. This table comes from immunoSEQ multiplex PCR, and its TCRdb copy is limited to in-frame clones, with some not included. This table holds about 76,000 clones, 94% found once. Germline loops: CDR1 MNHEY, CDR2 SVGAGI. V shed 4 bases, J shed 7 bases, and the junction held 2 bases outside the gene matches. The CDR3 totals 14 residues. The chain joins TRBV6-5 to TRBJ1-4, with 11 bases aligning to TRBD1. Sequenced: PBMCs. This sequence was found in a man aged 18-30 years in good health and CMV-seropositive. Here the CDR3 reads CASSWTGGGEKLFF. CDR3 nucleotides: TGTGCCAGCAGTTGGACAGGGGGCGGTGAAAAACTGTTTTTT.